This T cell receptor (beta chain) was documented in a study of graft-versus-host responses after intestinal transplantation. Concerning this clone itself: Its target is unknown.

The V segment lost 6 bases and the J segment 6 bases; nucleotides outside the gene matches: 6. The CDR3 contains 13 residues. Germline CDR1 MDHEN, CDR2 SYDVKM. The method was immunoSEQ multiplex PCR; TCRdb's version includes in-frame clones alone and lacks a portion of them. Here the sample spans about 100,000 clones, approximately 84% being singletons. The TCR was taken from a human donor who was the organ donor for an intestinal transplant. The starting material was unstimulated CD4+ T cells sorted from spleen or lymph node cells, obtained before transplant. The rearrangement links TRBV28 to TRBJ1-1; TRBD1 agrees at 8 bases. The CDR3 loop reads CASSPQDRAEAFF. The CDR3 nucleotides read TGTGCCAGCAGCCCTCAGGACAGGGCTGAAGCTTTCTTT.